One sample yielded the 32 T cell receptor beta chains listed below, sequenced in a study of T cells after yellow fever vaccination (dated by TCRdb to 2018 to 2020). The treatment or condition label, as the study defines it: live attenuated yellow fever vaccine strain. Receptor libraries were prepared by 5' RACE. Sequencing used an Illumina HiSeq 2500. TCRdb applied fastp at Q25 and MiXCR to the public reads, then kept only in-frame beta chains. Each record represents a unique CDR3 protein, reported with the most common genes and DNA among its rows. Counted in this sample were 400,000 or so distinct CDR3 sequences; under 7.5% of them appeared once. 15% of the sample rests with the top ten. This specimen consisted of PBMCs, obtained 5 days after the yellow fever booster vaccination. The receptors here all came from a man younger than 40 who received the YFV17D yellow fever vaccine.

The table lists this clonotype with many counts. V usage is TRBV6-1 and J usage is TRBJ2-4, with a weak D call TRBD1 (8 bases). V lost 5 bases and J 8 bases, leaving 13 bases between the germline ends. CDR3 length equals 13 residues. The germline V gene has CDR1 MNHNS and CDR2 SASEGT. The chain's CDR3 is CASSRTGRDIQYF. In DNA form, the CDR3 reads TGTGCCAGCAGTAGGACAGGGAGGGACATTCAGTACTTC.

This clonotype was seen only a few times. The chain joins TRBV7-2 to TRBJ1-1; D remains ambiguous. Germline-derived CDR1 and CDR2 are SGHTA and FQGNSA. CDR3 length: 13 residues. Trimming cost V 1 base and J 3 bases, with 6 bases left between them. The CDR3 protein is CASSLVAYTEAFF. The CDR3 DNA reads as TGTGCCAGCAGCTTAGTCGCGTACACTGAAGCTTTCTTT.

V usage is TRBV28 and J usage is TRBJ2-2; D call uncertain. The V gene's germline CDR1 is MDHEN and CDR2 SYDVKM. The CDR3 covers 14 residues. Trimming took off 7 bases at V and 5 bases at J, with 14 bases between the two ends. For the CDR3, the DNA is TGTGCCAGCAAACTCGGGTCCGGTACCGGGGAGCTGTTTTTT. It codes for CASKLGSGTGELFF.

The V gene is TRBV7-2, the J gene TRBJ2-7; weak D call: TRBD2 (7 bases). This CDR3 comprises 16 residues. Between the trimmed V and J ends, which lost 5 bases and 2 bases, there was a span of 19 bases. Germline assignment: CDR1 SGHTA and CDR2 FQGNSA. The CDR3 bases are TGTGCCAGCAGCATCGACGGGGGGCGCCCGCCCTACGAGCAGTACTTC. Residues: CASSIDGGRPPYEQYF. The variable domain in full, with the rest retrieved from reference TRBV7-2 and TRBJ2-7, is GAGVSQSPSNKVTEKGKDVELRCDPISGHTALYWYRQSLGQGLEFLIYFQGNSAPDKSGLPSDRFSAERTGGSVSTLTIQRTQQEDSAVYLCASSIDGGRPPYEQYFGPGTRLTVT.

This clonotype was counted a few times. The genes are TRBV20-1 and TRBJ2-2; 14 bases align to TRBD2. CDR3 size: 16 residues. Germline V CDR1 and CDR2: DFQATT, SNEGSKA (reference sequence). V shed 5 bases and J 8 bases; nucleotides not matched to a gene: 10. In nucleotides, the CDR3 is TGCAGTGCTCAAGCGACTAGCGGGAGGGGTTATGGGGAGCTGTTTTTT. Protein sequence: CSAQATSGRGYGELFF.

This chain connects TRBV7-9 to TRBJ1-2, with TRBD1 identical over 8 bases. V lost 4 bases, J lost 0 bases, and 7 bases stayed unmatched. This CDR3 has 16 residues. Germline assignment: CDR1 SEHNR and CDR2 FQNEAQ (reference sequence). CDR3: CASSSRTGNANYGYTF. The CDR3 nucleotides are TGTGCCAGCAGCTCCCGGACAGGGAACGCTAACTATGGCTACACCTTC.

This clonotype was found many times. The chain joins TRBV10-3 to TRBJ2-1, with TRBD2 matching 7 bases. CDR3 length equals 15 residues. The V and J ends lost 4 bases and 4 bases, in that order; junction bases with no gene match: 7. Germline assignment: CDR1 ENHRY and CDR2 SYGVKD. CDR3: CAISGETSSYNEQFF. DNA for the CDR3: TGTGCCATCAGTGGGGAGACTAGCTCTTACAATGAGCAGTTCTTC.

There are a few counts of this clonotype. The rearrangement uses TRBV6-1 and TRBJ2-7; 7 nucleotides agree with TRBD1. Per the germline V gene, CDR1 is MNHNS and CDR2 is SASEGT. V was pared by 6 bases and J by 6 bases, with 26 bases of the junction left unmatched. The CDR3 contains 19 residues. The CDR3, as DNA: TGTGCCAGCAGGCCCCTCCGGCCGGGACAGACTACCCACGGGTTCGAGCAGTACTTC. Translating gives CASRPLRPGQTTHGFEQYF.

This clonotype was seen at least ten times. The rearrangement links TRBV20-1 to TRBJ2-5; tentatively, D is TRBD1 (6 bases). Germline-derived CDR1 and CDR2 are DFQATT and SNEGSKA (reference sequence). Deletions cut 4 bases from V and 4 bases from J, with 16 bases between. This CDR3 has 14 residues. The CDR3 protein is CSAIRTVGPETQYF. CDR3 in DNA: TGCAGTGCTATCAGGACAGTGGGGCCAGAGACCCAGTACTTC.

The chain has TRBV28 and TRBJ2-7, with D perhaps given as TRBD1 or TRBD2 (5 bases each). V lost 5 bases, J lost 2 bases, and 22 bases lay in between. Germline loops: CDR1 MDHEN, CDR2 SYDVKM. This CDR3 is 17 amino acids long. Here the CDR3 DNA reads TGTGCCAGCAGTCCCTCCGGCCGTGGGGACGGAGCCTACGAGCAGTACTTC. As protein: CASSPSGRGDGAYEQYF.

The V gene is TRBV12-3 or TRBV12-4, the J gene TRBJ2-1; 9 bases line up with TRBD2. The CDR3 is made up of 15 amino acids. V lost 7 bases to trimming and J lost 9 bases; unmatched junction nucleotides: 13. CDR3 bases: TGTGCCAGCACCGGGGGACTAGCAAGCCTAAGTGAGCAGTTCTTC. Translating it yields CASTGGLASLSEQFF.

This clonotype was recorded at least ten times. The J gene is TRBJ2-7, the V gene TRBV29-1, with a weak D call TRBD2 (5 bases). Germline CDR1 is SQVTM and CDR2 is ANQGSEA. The CDR3 has 13 residues. Trimming took off 5 bases at V and 3 bases at J, with 14 bases between the two ends. CDR3 in DNA: TGCAGCGTTCGCGAGGGAGCAGGCTACGAGCAGTACTTC. Its translation is CSVREGAGYEQYF.

In this sample, this clonotype turned up a few times. The DNA for the CDR3 is TGCAGAAGCCTGACAGGTCCCTCCGAGCAGTTCTTC. Translating gives CRSLTGPSEQFF. The chain links TRBV29-1 to TRBJ2-1, with a possible D match to TRBD1 (6 bases). This CDR3 spans 12 amino acids. The germline CDR1 and CDR2 sequences are SQVTM and ANQGSEA.

This sequence joins TRBV6-2 or TRBV6-3 and TRBJ1-5; 7 bases map to TRBD1. J was trimmed by 0 bases and V by 5 bases; bases with no gene match: 4. The CDR3 covers 15 residues. Per germline, CDR1 MNHEY and CDR2 SVGEGT. DNA for the CDR3: TGTGCCAGCAGTAGGGACAGCTATAGCAATCAGCCCCAGCATTTT. Translating it yields CASSRDSYSNQPQHF.

The chain employs TRBV24-1 and TRBJ2-3; D is unclear. Trimming took off 7 bases at V and 5 bases at J, with 9 bases between the two ends. The CDR3 has 12 residues. Germline loops: CDR1 KGHDR, CDR2 SFDVKD. The CDR3 sequence is CATSAPGDTQYF. CDR3 nucleotide sequence: TGTGCCACCAGCGCCCCGGGAGATACGCAGTATTTT.

This clonotype was counted only a few times. This chain connects TRBV5-4 to TRBJ2-3, with 7 bases identical to TRBD1. The germline CDR1 and CDR2 sequences are SGHNT and YYREEE (reference sequence). Trimming at V came to 4 bases and at J to 0 bases, leaving 11 bases not matched to a gene. This CDR3 has 17 residues. CDR3 loop: CASSPRLPGQSTDTQYF. The CDR3 coding sequence is TGTGCCAGCAGCCCTCGGTTACCGGGACAGAGCACAGATACGCAGTATTTT.

CDR3 residues: CATQLAGLNNEQFF. The CDR3 nucleotides read TGTGCCACCCAGTTAGCGGGGTTAAACAATGAGCAGTTCTTC. This chain joins TRBV27 and TRBJ2-1; 8 nucleotides match TRBD2. V was clipped by 10 bases and J by 5 bases; unmatched bases: 10. Germline V lookup: CDR1 MNHEY, CDR2 SMNVEV (reference sequence). The CDR3 spans 14 residues.

The chain couples TRBV28 to TRBJ1-5; 7 bases match TRBD1. This CDR3 has 15 amino acids. The ends lost 6 bases at V and 7 bases at J; junction bases unmatched: 12. The V gene's germline CDR1 is MDHEN and CDR2 SYDVKM. This chain's CDR3 is CASSKIQGVGQPQHF. DNA for the CDR3: TGTGCCAGCAGCAAAATTCAGGGGGTAGGGCAGCCCCAGCATTTT.

This clonotype was counted between two and nine times. This chain joins TRBV7-2 and TRBJ1-2; D perhaps matches TRBD1 (5 bases). This CDR3 contains 16 residues. The germline gives CDR1 SGHTA, CDR2 FQGNSA. Trimming stripped 3 bases from V and 0 bases from J, with 14 bases between. The CDR3 loop is CASSFRQLVANYGYTF. In DNA form, the CDR3 reads TGTGCCAGCAGCTTTAGACAGCTTGTAGCTAACTATGGCTACACCTTC. The variable domain in full, completed from reference TRBV7-2 and TRBJ1-2, reads GAGVSQSPSNKVTEKGKDVELRCDPISGHTALYWYRQSLGQGLEFLIYFQGNSAPDKSGLPSDRFSAERTGGSVSTLTIQRTQQEDSAVYLCASSFRQLVANYGYTFGSGTRLTVV.

There are many counts of this clonotype. The rearrangement links TRBV12-3 or TRBV12-4 to TRBJ2-1; the D call may be TRBD1 or TRBD2 (6 bases each). The CDR3 contains 13 residues. The V gene lost 5 bases and the J gene lost 6 bases, with 11 bases spanning the gap. CDR3 sequence reads: CASSPSGANEQFF. The CDR3 coding sequence is TGTGCCAGCAGTCCCTCGGGGGCCAATGAGCAGTTCTTC.

This clonotype was counted only a few times. The chain couples TRBV7-2 to TRBJ2-2; 11 bases are a match to TRBD2. Trimming removed 5 bases from V and 7 bases from J; junction bases left unmatched: 12. The CDR3 is 17 amino acids. In germline, CDR1 is SGHTA, CDR2 FQGNSA. CDR3 residues: CASSLMLAGGSVGELFF. CDR3 nucleotides: TGTGCCAGCAGCCTTATGCTAGCGGGAGGATCGGTCGGGGAGCTGTTTTTT.

The rearrangement uses TRBV3-1 and TRBJ1-2; D not resolved. The CDR3 has 13 residues. The germline CDR1 and CDR2 sequences are LGHDT and YNNKEL (reference sequence). The V and J ends lost 3 bases and 1 base respectively, with 6 bases between them. This CDR3 is CASSQTLNYGYTF. CDR3 DNA: TGTGCCAGCAGCCAGACGCTTAACTATGGCTACACCTTC.

The chain uses TRBV7-9 and TRBJ2-7; 9 positions match TRBD1. This CDR3 is 14 amino acids long. V shed 10 bases and J 0 bases; nucleotides not matched to a gene: 7. Germline CDR1 is SEHNR and CDR2 is FQNEAQ (reference sequence). The CDR3 DNA is TGTGCCATTCGGGGACAGGGCTCCTCCTACGAGCAGTACTTC. Protein sequence: CAIRGQGSSYEQYF.

This clonotype was found a few times. The chain uses TRBV7-9 and TRBJ2-5, with 7 bases that match TRBD1. Germline V gene data show CDR1 as SEHNR and CDR2 as FQNEAQ (reference sequence). The CDR3 spans 16 residues. V trimming: 4 bases; J trimming: 3 bases; junction bases outside the gene matches: 11. CDR3 loop: CASSSRQGRWEETQYF. CDR3 nucleotides: TGTGCCAGCAGCTCAAGACAGGGTAGATGGGAAGAGACCCAGTACTTC.

This clonotype was seen ten or more times. The chain recombines TRBV3-1 with TRBJ2-1; D not certain. Trimming stripped 2 bases from V and 4 bases from J, with 6 bases between. The CDR3 runs 13 residues. Germline values: CDR1 LGHDT, CDR2 YNNKEL (reference sequence). The CDR3 nucleotides are TGTGCCAGCAGCCAATCCCCTTACAATGAGCAGTTCTTC. Amino acid sequence: CASSQSPYNEQFF.

CDR3 nucleotides: TGTGCCAGCAGTTTTGGGTCCTCAACCTACGAGCAGTACTTC. Its translation is CASSFGSSTYEQYF. The chain combines TRBV12-3 or TRBV12-4 with TRBJ2-7, with D unclear. With 3 bases removed from V and 2 bases from J, the gap between germline ends came to 11 bases. The CDR3 has 14 residues.

The CDR3 region has the DNA TGTGCCAGCAGGGAACCGGGACAGGGTACAGATACGCAGTATTTT. This sequence encodes CASREPGQGTDTQYF. The chain combines TRBV6-1 with TRBJ2-3; TRBD1 matches at 9 bases. The CDR3 consists of 15 residues. Trimming removed 6 bases from V and 3 bases from J; junction bases left unmatched: 7. Per the germline V gene, CDR1 is MNHNS and CDR2 is SASEGT.

This clonotype has at least ten counts. V is TRBV18 and J is TRBJ2-7, with 8 nucleotides matching TRBD1. This CDR3 contains 15 residues. CDR1 is KGHSH and CDR2 is LQKENI in the germline V gene. The V gene end was trimmed by 6 bases and the J gene end by 2 bases; junction bases not matched to a gene: 9. The CDR3 coding sequence is TGTGCCAGCTCGCAACAGGGGGTCATGACCTACGAGCAGTACTTC. Encoded protein: CASSQQGVMTYEQYF.

This clonotype showed up many times. The gene calls are TRBV20-1 and TRBJ1-5; 8 positions agree with TRBD1. The CDR3 covers 14 residues. The germline V gene has CDR1 DFQATT and CDR2 SNEGSKA (reference sequence). The trim removed 6 bases at V and 2 bases at J, leaving 6 bases unmatched. The CDR3 DNA sequence: TGCAGTGCCAGGACAGGGTCCGGCAATCAGCCCCAGCATTTT. Translation: CSARTGSGNQPQHF.

V and J are TRBV3-1 and TRBJ2-7; 9 bases fit TRBD1. The trim removed 3 bases at V and 3 bases at J, leaving 6 bases unmatched. CDR3 length: 15 amino acids. In germline, CDR1 is LGHDT, CDR2 YNNKEL (reference sequence). CDR3 in DNA: TGTGCCAGCAGCCAGGGACAGGGCTGGGACTACGAGCAGTACTTC. As protein: CASSQGQGWDYEQYF.

A note on this clonotype: Mismatch with germline at one junction end may stem from a read error. CDR3 residues: CASNDRGRSEVFF. The CDR3 region has the DNA TGCGCCAGCAATGACAGGGGGCGAAGTGAAGTTTTCTTT. The genes are TRBV10-2 and TRBJ1-1, with 10 bases lining up with TRBD1. The CDR3 contains 13 residues. Looked up from germline, CDR1 is WSHSY and CDR2 is SAAADI.

This clonotype has ten or more counts. The chain combines TRBV12-3 or TRBV12-4 with TRBJ2-7; weak D call: TRBD1 (6 bases). The CDR3 is made up of 13 amino acids. Trimming removed 7 bases at V and 3 bases at J, with 13 bases between. The CDR3 DNA sequence: TGTGCCAGCACCTTGGACAGTTTCTACGAGCAGTACTTC. Translating gives CASTLDSFYEQYF.